This T cell receptor (beta chain) was recovered during a study of shared clonotypes between healthy human individuals. Data came from immunoSEQ multiplex PCR; TCRdb stores just in-frame clones and leaves some out. The sample yields about 2.4 million clones, roughly 92% seen once. The CDR3 is 13 residues long. CDR1 and CDR2 from the germline V gene are SGHNT and YYREEE (reference sequence). V lost 3 bases, J lost 2 bases, and 7 bases lay in between. V is TRBV5-4 and J is TRBJ2-3; D gene ambiguous. This receptor was identified in a man between 18 and 29 years old in good health. Material: naive CD4+ T cells sorted from blood. Stated subset: CD45RA+ positively selected. Here the CDR3 reads CASSSPFTDTQYF. DNA of the CDR3: TGTGCCAGCAGCTCGCCCTTCACAGATACGCAGTATTTT.